These 5 T cell receptor beta chains were all obtained from the same sample, sequenced in a study of blood T cell repertoires in COVID-19. Sequencing used immunoSEQ multiplex PCR; TCRdb keeps in-frame clones, though not all of them. The sample lists 130,000 or so clones, under 90% occurring once. The sequenced sample was peripheral blood. These receptors originate from a man aged 60-69 years with acute or convalescent COVID-19.

The chain recombines TRBV28 with TRBJ2-7, with TRBD2 as a possible D gene (6 bases). Per germline, CDR1 MDHEN and CDR2 SYDVKM. Deletions cut 8 bases from V and 2 bases from J, with 10 bases between. The CDR3 spans 12 residues. The CDR3: CASGGGPYEQYF. CDR3 nucleotides: TGTGCCAGCGGGGGAGGACCCTACGAGCAGTACTTC.

The chain links TRBV19 to TRBJ2-1; D might be TRBD1 (6 bases). CDR1 and CDR2 (germline): LNHDA, SQIVND (reference sequence). This CDR3 has 14 residues. V was trimmed by 3 bases and J by 4 bases, leaving 10 bases between them. The CDR3 is CASSMGAGYNEQFF. CDR3 nucleotides: TGTGCCAGTAGTATGGGGGCCGGGTACAATGAGCAGTTCTTC.

As to this clone: The sample holds other DNA sequences that translate to the same CDR3. The chain joins TRBV7-2 to TRBJ2-2; the D is unclear. Germline V gene lookup returns CDR1 SGHTA and CDR2 FQGNSA. This CDR3 region has 13 residues. Trimming removed 4 bases at V and 4 bases at J, with 7 bases between. In DNA form, the CDR3 reads TGTGCCAGCAGCTCGAGATTCACCGGGGAGCTGTTTTTT. Translating it yields CASSSRFTGELFF.

The chain links TRBV4-2 to TRBJ2-2; TRBD2 aligns across 10 bases. CDR1 and CDR2 (germline): LGHNA, YNFKEQ. Trimming removed 1 base from V and 1 base from J; junction bases left unmatched: 0. The CDR3 extends over 16 amino acids. The CDR3 coding sequence is TGTGCCAGCAGCCAAGGGACTAGCGGGAACACCGGGGAGCTGTTTTTT. Residues: CASSQGTSGNTGELFF.

The chain is built from TRBV7-3 and TRBJ2-2, with D perhaps matching TRBD2 (7 bases). The CDR3 spans 15 residues. The V gene lost 2 bases and the J gene lost 5 bases, with 12 bases spanning the gap. Germline CDR1 reads SGHTA; CDR2 reads FQGTGA. The CDR3 DNA reads as TGTGCCAGCAGCTTATCCAGGGGACTAACCGGGGAGCTGTTTTTT. It translates to CASSLSRGLTGELFF.